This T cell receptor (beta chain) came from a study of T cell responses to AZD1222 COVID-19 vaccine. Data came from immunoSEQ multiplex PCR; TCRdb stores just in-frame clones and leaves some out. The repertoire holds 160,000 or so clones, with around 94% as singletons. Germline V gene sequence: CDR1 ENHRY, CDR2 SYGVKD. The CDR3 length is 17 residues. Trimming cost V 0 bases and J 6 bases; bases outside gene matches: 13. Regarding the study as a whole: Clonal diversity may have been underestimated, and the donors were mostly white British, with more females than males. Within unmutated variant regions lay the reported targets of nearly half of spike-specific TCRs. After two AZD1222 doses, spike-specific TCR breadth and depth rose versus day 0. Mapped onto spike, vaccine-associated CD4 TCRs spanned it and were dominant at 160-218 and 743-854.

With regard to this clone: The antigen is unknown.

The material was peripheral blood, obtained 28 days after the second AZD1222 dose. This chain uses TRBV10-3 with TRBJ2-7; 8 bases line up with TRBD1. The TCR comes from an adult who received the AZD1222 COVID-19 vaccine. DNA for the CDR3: TGTGCCATCAGTGAGTCGAAAGACAGGGGAAGAATGGGCGAGCAGTACTTC. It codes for CAISESKDRGRMGEQYF.